The clone carrying this TCR beta chain has a handful of counts. There were only healthy Caucasians among the donors. Each CDR3 protein gets one entry after TCRdb re-called the 5' RACE reads with MiXCR. The sample includes fewer than 350,000 distinct CDR3 sequences, under 9% seen only once; the top ten take approximately 2.1%. This sample is part of a study of identical twins. Between the trimmed V and J ends, which lost 10 bases and 8 bases, there was a span of 21 bases. CDR1 and CDR2 from the germline V gene are MNHNS and SASEGT. The CDR3 runs to 14 residues. The same sample was also studied in work on yellow fever vaccine responses in identical twins.

The sequencing input was memory (CD45RO+) T cells sorted from blood. The TCR originated in a woman aged 18-29 years in good health. The V gene is TRBV6-1, the J gene TRBJ2-1, with D possibly being TRBD2 (6 bases). CDR3 coding DNA: TGTGCCACGGACTGGGGGGACTCCGCTTATGAGCAGTTCTTC. It encodes CATDWGDSAYEQFF.